The clone carrying this TCR beta chain was seen a handful of times. The target antigen is unknown. This table comes from immunoSEQ multiplex PCR, and its TCRdb copy is limited to in-frame clones, with some not included. Of fewer than 50,000 clones in the sample, more than 70% were seen once. The V end lost 4 bases, the J end lost 2 bases, and 19 bases lay between the germline ends. Per the germline V gene, CDR1 is SGHNT and CDR2 is YYREEE (reference sequence). The CDR3 contains 16 residues. These data originate in a study of T cell clones after liver transplantation. Turning to the study itself: A pre-transplant mixed lymphocyte reaction with TCRbeta sequencing defined graft-donor-reactive clones followed in post-transplant blood. Apart from three HCV-positive recipients, transplants were for non-autoimmune, non-viral reasons. Study-level findings and limits: Compared with third party-reactive sequences, donor-reactive ones declined more, independent of withdrawal success.

This chain uses TRBV5-4 with TRBJ2-7; D remains unclear. The sequence was collected from a human patient who received a liver transplant. Some of the T cells may derive from the graft donor. The material sequenced was CD4+ T cells from blood, taken 24 months after liver transplant. The CDR3 here is CASSPNSGTSAYEQYF. CDR3 DNA sequence: TGTGCCAGCAGCCCCAACTCTGGCACATCTGCCTACGAGCAGTACTTC.